The text below deals with one T cell receptor (beta chain). The antigen remains undetermined. This entry is derived from a study of molecular identifiers for immune sequencing clone quantification. Findings and caveats of the study: The sizes of highly expanded clones could be underestimated when identical TCR molecules share a barcode.

The V end was cut by 7 bases, the J end by 6 bases, with 8 bases between. This CDR3 is 11 amino acids long. Per the germline V gene, CDR1 is MNHEY and CDR2 is SVGEGT. TCRdb ran MiXCR on the PCR reads and lists one entry per CDR3 protein. This sample has around 70,000 distinct CDR3 sequences; around a sixth occur once, and the top ten carry about 1.6%. The sequenced material came from naive CD8+ T cells from blood, with Jurkat cell RNA spiked in. Subset described: FACS-sorted CD8+CD4-CCR7+CD45RA+ naive T cells. The clonotype originates from a human donor in good health. Some libraries in this study had Jurkat cell RNA spiked in. This chain joins TRBV6-2 or TRBV6-3 and TRBJ2-3; possible D gene TRBD1, 6 bases. The CDR3 coding sequence is TGTGCCAGCACCCAGGGGGATACGCAGTATTTT. The encoded protein is CASTQGDTQYF.